Listed below are T cell receptor beta chains from one sample, sequenced in a study of cytomegalovirus exposure and HLA in healthy donors. The method was immunoSEQ multiplex PCR; TCRdb's version includes in-frame clones alone and lacks a portion of them. The top ten clones hold less than 3.5% of a sample with approximately 140,000 clones, roughly 79% of them seen once. The sequencing sample was made of PBMCs. These receptors were collected from a male donor in good health and CMV-seronegative. Both conserved end residues are part of each CDR3. Fields, in order: clone size, J gene, V gene, D gene, CDR3 DNA, CDR3 protein. A D gene is named only where the DNA matches it firmly. Where a row states a size, it is once, few, many or the class of an expanded clone; other rows omit it.

- | TRBJ2-4 | TRBV19 | - | TGTGCCAGTAGTACCCCAGGGGACCAGTACTTC | CASSTPGDQYF
- | TRBJ2-7 | TRBV7-8 | TRBD1 | TGTGCCAGCAGCTCCAGTCGGGACAGGGGAGCCTACGAGCAGTACTTC | CASSSSRDRGAYEQYF
- | TRBJ1-2 | TRBV4-1 | - | TGCGCCAGCAGCCAAGGCGGGTTTGGCTACACCTTC | CASSQGGFGYTF
- | TRBJ1-2 | TRBV30 | TRBD1 | TGTGCCTGGAGTGTAGGTTACTCTTCAGGGGGCGATGGCTACACCTTC | CAWSVGYSSGGDGYTF
- | TRBJ2-7 | TRBV2 | TRBD1 | TGTGCCAGCAGTGCCCCGGACAGGGGCGGCTACGAGCAGTACTTC | CASSAPDRGGYEQYF
- | TRBJ2-7 | TRBV7-6 | TRBD1 | TGTGCCAGCAGCTACGCCGGGACAGGGGCCATTGGGGAGCAGTACTTC | CASSYAGTGAIGEQYF
- | TRBJ1-2 | TRBV2 | - | TGTGCCAGCAAGAGGGATACGTCCTTCTATGGCTACACCTTC | CASKRDTSFYGYTF
- | TRBJ2-1 | TRBV23-1 | - | TGCGCCAGCAGACCCCTAGCACCCGTAAGCTCCTACAATGAGCAGTTCTTC | CASRPLAPVSSYNEQFF
- | TRBJ1-6 | TRBV6-4 | - | TGTGCCAGCAGTGACGCCCGGAATTCACCCCTCCACTTT | CASSDARNSPLHF
- | TRBJ1-2 | TRBV4-2 | - | TGTGCCAGCAGCCAAGCGGACAGTAACTATGGCTACACCTTC | CASSQADSNYGYTF
- | TRBJ1-2 | TRBV5-1 | - | TGCGCCAGCAGTGATGACACCGGGATCTATGGCTACACCTTC | CASSDDTGIYGYTF
- | TRBJ2-5 | TRBV7-9 | TRBD2 | TGTGCCAGCAGCTTGGGGGGGAGTGAGACCCAGTACTTC | CASSLGGSETQYF
- | TRBJ1-1 | TRBV6-5 | - | TGTGCCAGCAGGCACCCAGCAGGGATTTGGGCTTTCTTT | CASRHPAGIWAFF
- | TRBJ2-5 | TRBV27 | - | TGTGCCAGCAGAGCAGGGTTTCCGGAGACCCAGTACTTC | CASRAGFPETQYF
- | TRBJ1-5 | TRBV12-5 | TRBD1 | TGTGCTAGTGGTTTGGGCGCACAGGGGGATCAGCCCCAGCATTTT | CASGLGAQGDQPQHF
once | TRBJ2-5 | TRBV19 | TRBD1 | TGTGCCAGTAGTATAGGGGTTCGGGGGACAGGGGAGACCCAGTACTTC | CASSIGVRGTGETQYF
few | TRBJ1-3 | TRBV4-3 | - | TGCGCCAGCAGCCGGAACCACCCCGGGAACAGCCTAAACACCATATATTTT | CASSRNHPGNSLNTIYF
- | TRBJ1-5 | TRBV27 | - | TGTGCCAGCAGTTACAGTAGCAATCAGCCCCAGCATTTT | CASSYSSNQPQHF
- | TRBJ2-1 | TRBV9 | TRBD2 | TGTGCCAGCAGCGTAGACCCAGCGGGAGTCAGGAATGAGCAGTTCTTC | CASSVDPAGVRNEQFF
- | TRBJ2-7 | TRBV4-2 | TRBD2 | TGTGCCAGCAGCCAAGAACCGGGACTAGCTGAGGGGTCGCAGTACTTC | CASSQEPGLAEGSQYF
- | TRBJ1-3 | TRBV6-5 | TRBD1 | TGTGCCAGCAGTTACGCAGGGGGGTACGGTCGGAACACCATATATTTT | CASSYAGGYGRNTIYF
- | TRBJ2-2 | TRBV30 | - | TGTGCCTGGGAGCTCCCAGGGGGGACCGGGGAGCTGTTTTTT | CAWELPGGTGELFF
- | TRBJ2-7 | TRBV7-9 | - | TGTGCCAGCAGCTGGGCGGGACAGTTCGTGGGCGAGCAGTACTTC | CASSWAGQFVGEQYF
- | TRBJ1-2 | TRBV7-6 | - | TGTGCCAGCAGCTTAATAAGTTCAGGGGCCGGAGGAGGTGGCTACACCTTC | CASSLISSGAGGGGYTF
- | TRBJ2-2 | TRBV14 | - | TGTGCCAGCAGCCCCTGGTTTGTGCTAGCGAGAGACACCGGGGAGCTGTTTTTT | CASSPWFVLARDTGELFF
few | TRBJ2-6 | TRBV9 | - | TGTGCCAGCAGCGAACAGGGAAGTGGGGCCAACGTCCTGCCTTTC | CASSEQGSGANVLPF
- | TRBJ2-7 | TRBV4-3 | - | TGCGCCAGCAGCCAGGACAATTCCTACGAGCAGTACTTC | CASSQDNSYEQYF
- | TRBJ2-7 | TRBV10-2 | - | TGCGCCAGCACCTCACAACCGGGATTAACCTACGAGCAGTACTTC | CASTSQPGLTYEQYF
- | TRBJ2-7 | TRBV19 | TRBD1 | TGTGCCAGCGCCGGACAGGGGCCACGGGAGCAGTACTTC | CASAGQGPREQYF
- | TRBJ1-2 | TRBV6-5 | - | TGTGCCAGCGCCCTCGCCGCAGGGGTCGGTGGCTACACCTTC | CASALAAGVGGYTF
- | TRBJ2-7 | TRBV9 | TRBD2 | TGTGCCAGCAGCGGGGGGGGACTAGCGTTCGAGCAGTACTTC | CASSGGGLAFEQYF
once | TRBJ2-1 | TRBV9 | - | TGTGCCAGCAGCGTAGGCACACCAAGCTCCTACAATGAGCAGTTCTTC | CASSVGTPSSYNEQFF
- | TRBJ2-3 | TRBV7-2 | TRBD1 | TGTGCCAGCAGCGGACAGGGGGCGCGGGGACCAGATACGCAGTATTTT | CASSGQGARGPDTQYF
- | TRBJ2-7 | TRBV27 | - | TGTGCCAGCAGTTTCTCGAGTCTGGACGAGCAGTACTTC | CASSFSSLDEQYF
few | TRBJ1-2 | TRBV18 | TRBD1 | TGTGCCAGCTCACCTACAGCGACAGGGGGAATTGGTGGCTACACCTTC | CASSPTATGGIGGYTF
- | TRBJ2-1 | TRBV13 | TRBD2 | TGTGCCAGCAGCTTAGTGCGAATTAGCGGGAGGCCTAATGAGCAGTTCTTC | CASSLVRISGRPNEQFF
- | TRBJ2-1 | TRBV6-5 | - | TGTGCCAGCAGCCGGCTAGCGAATTACAATGAGCAGTTCTTC | CASSRLANYNEQFF
- | TRBJ1-3 | TRBV6-5 | - | TGTGCCAGCAGTTACTCGAGAGGAAACACCATATATTTT | CASSYSRGNTIYF
- | TRBJ2-3 | TRBV25-1 | - | TGTGCCAGCAGTGAAGGTACTACCACCCAAAGGATCACAGATACGCAGTATTTT | CASSEGTTTQRITDTQYF
- | TRBJ2-3 | TRBV30 | TRBD2 | TGTGCCTGGAGTGTAAAGACTAGCGTTAGCACAGATACGCAGTATTTT | CAWSVKTSVSTDTQYF
- | TRBJ2-7 | TRBV30 | TRBD1 | TGTGCCTGGAGTGGGGGACAGGGGGTATCCTACGAGCAGTACTTC | CAWSGGQGVSYEQYF
- | TRBJ2-1 | TRBV7-3 | TRBD2 | TGTGCCAGCAGCTTAATTGGACTAGCGGACAATGAGCAGTTCTTC | CASSLIGLADNEQFF
- | TRBJ2-3 | TRBV5-4 | - | TGTGCCAGCAGTTCAACTAGTTGGAGTACAGATACGCAGTATTTT | CASSSTSWSTDTQYF
few | TRBJ2-4 | TRBV5-1 | - | TGCGCCAGCAGCTTAAGTCGGGTAGCCAAAAACATTCAGTACTTC | CASSLSRVAKNIQYF
- | TRBJ1-2 | TRBV4-3 | - | TGCGCCAGCAGCCACCTCGACAGATCTGACTACACCTTC | CASSHLDRSDYTF
- | TRBJ2-7 | TRBV6-5 | TRBD1 | TGTGCCAGCAGCCGGCCGGGACAGGGGGGCGAGCAGTACTTC | CASSRPGQGGEQYF
- | TRBJ2-7 | TRBV6-5 | - | TGTGCCAGCAGTTACCGGCCGGGGGAGCAGTACTTC | CASSYRPGEQYF
- | TRBJ1-4 | TRBV29-1 | TRBD1 | TGCAGCGCCGGACAGGGGGCAGCTAATGAAAAACTGTTTTTT | CSAGQGAANEKLFF
- | TRBJ2-3 | TRBV30 | TRBD2 | TGTGCCTGGAGTCCCGGGAGGGGGGGAGATACGCAGTATTTT | CAWSPGRGGDTQYF
once | TRBJ2-3 | TRBV7-2 | - | TGTGCCAGCAGCTTAGTTGGCGGGTACACAGATACGCAGTATTTT | CASSLVGGYTDTQYF
- | TRBJ1-1 | TRBV19 | TRBD1 | TGTGCCAGTAGCAGAAACAGGGACAGTGAAGCTTTCTTT | CASSRNRDSEAFF
- | TRBJ2-5 | TRBV6-5 | - | TGTGCCAGCAGCCGGAACAGGGAGACCCAGTACTTC | CASSRNRETQYF
once | TRBJ2-7 | TRBV7-2 | TRBD1 | TGTGCCAGCAGCTCGAAGGGACAGGTCTACGAGCAGTACTTC | CASSSKGQVYEQYF
once | TRBJ2-1 | TRBV7-2 | TRBD1 | TGTGCCAGCAGCTACGGGACAGGGGAAAATGAGCAGTTCTTC | CASSYGTGENEQFF
- | TRBJ2-6 | TRBV19 | - | TGTGCCAGTAGTATATCAGACACTCCCTCTGGGGCCAACGTCCTGACTTTC | CASSISDTPSGANVLTF